Listed here are 24 T cell receptor beta chains from one sample, sequenced in a study of T-cell memory formation after mild COVID-19. TCRdb used MiXCR to reprocess the 5' RACE reads, holding one entry per CDR3 protein. This table has approximately 450,000 distinct CDR3 sequences, roughly 18% appearing once. Sequenced input: PBMCs or a T cell subset sorted from them (not recorded which). Every receptor here comes from an adult woman who had mild COVID-19 (a few samples of this study predate the infection). Cell type and time point are not known.

V gene TRBV24-1 combines with J gene TRBJ2-5, with D possibly TRBD1 on 6 matching bases. The germline CDR1 and CDR2 sequences are KGHDR and SFDVKD. Trimming left V 5 bases short and J 5 bases short, with 17 bases between. The CDR3 has 15 amino acids. CDR3 DNA sequence: TGTGCCACCAGTGCGGGACATTCTTCGCAGGAGACCCAGTACTTC. Translating it yields CATSAGHSSQETQYF.

This clonotype was recorded many times. The CDR3 nucleotides are TGTGCCAGCAGCGCTCTACAGGTCCTTAATGAAAAACTGTTTTTT. The encoded protein is CASSALQVLNEKLFF. The chain is built from TRBV7-2 and TRBJ1-4, with D possibly being TRBD1 (5 bases). Between the trimmed V and J ends, which lost 5 bases and 4 bases, there was a span of 14 bases. The CDR3 has 15 residues. The germline V gene has CDR1 SGHTA and CDR2 FQGNSA.

This clonotype was counted a few times. This chain uses TRBV20-1 with TRBJ2-1, with 8 bases that match TRBD2. The CDR3 length is 17 residues. V was pared by 0 bases and J by 6 bases, with 13 bases of the junction left unmatched. Germline V gene data show CDR1 as DFQATT and CDR2 as SNEGSKA (reference sequence). The CDR3 coding sequence is TGCAGTGCTAGAGATCGGGTTTTCGGGGGGGCCCGCAATGAGCAGTTCTTC. Its protein product is CSARDRVFGGARNEQFF.

This sequence joins TRBV15 and TRBJ1-2; D is unclear. The germline V gene encodes CDR1 LNHNV and CDR2 YYDKDF (reference sequence). The CDR3 is 13 amino acids. The V end was cut by 3 bases, the J end by 2 bases, with 7 bases between. The CDR3 DNA reads TGTGCCACCAGCAGCAACACCAACTATGGCTACACCTTC. It encodes CATSSNTNYGYTF.

V gene TRBV7-9 combines with J gene TRBJ2-3; D may be TRBD2 (6 bases). With 2 bases removed from V and 0 bases from J, the gap between germline ends came to 12 bases. CDR3 length equals 16 residues. Germline loops: CDR1 SEHNR, CDR2 FQNEAQ (reference sequence). CDR3 sequence: CASSLTGRGSTDTQYF. The CDR3, as DNA: TGTGCCAGCAGCTTAACGGGCCGGGGGAGCACAGATACGCAGTATTTT.

This clonotype has a handful of counts. V and J are TRBV19 and TRBJ1-3; D perhaps matches TRBD1 (6 bases). The length of the CDR3 is 15 residues. Germline lookup yields CDR1 LNHDA and CDR2 SQIVND (reference sequence). Trimming stripped 4 bases from V and 2 bases from J, with 12 bases between. The CDR3 DNA is TGTGCCAGTAGTAGTTGGGGGCCCACTGGAAACACCATATATTTT. Residues: CASSSWGPTGNTIYF.

The sample holds many counts of this clonotype. V is TRBV28 and J is TRBJ2-7; 10 bases are shared with TRBD2. J lost 3 bases, V lost 5 bases, and 10 bases had no gene match. CDR3 length: 16 amino acids. Per germline, CDR1 MDHEN and CDR2 SYDVKM. CDR3 in amino acids: CASSEATTSGYYEQYF. CDR3 nucleotide sequence: TGTGCCAGCAGTGAGGCCACGACTAGCGGGTACTACGAGCAGTACTTC.

In its sample, this clonotype was seen many times. The J gene is TRBJ1-4, the V gene TRBV7-2, with TRBD1 as a possible D gene (5 bases). The germline V gene encodes CDR1 SGHTA and CDR2 FQGNSA. There are 16 residues in the CDR3. The V end lost 4 bases, the J end lost 1 base, and 13 bases lay between the germline ends. The CDR3 is CASSWSSGGTNEKLFF. The DNA for the CDR3 is TGTGCCAGCAGCTGGAGCTCGGGGGGAACTAATGAAAAACTGTTTTTT.

The chain uses TRBV28 and TRBJ1-2, with D tentatively TRBD1 (5 bases). Germline CDR1 and CDR2: MDHEN and SYDVKM. The CDR3 totals 15 residues. Trimming cost V 3 bases and J 1 base, with 12 bases left between them. Here the CDR3 reads CASSFRQGFNYGYTF. As DNA, the CDR3 is TGTGCCAGCAGTTTCCGGCAGGGCTTTAACTATGGCTACACCTTC.

The chain carries TRBV27 and TRBJ2-4, with 11 bases that match TRBD1. Germline V lookup: CDR1 MNHEY, CDR2 SMNVEV (reference sequence). This CDR3 contains 14 residues. J was trimmed by 8 bases and V by 4 bases; bases with no gene match: 4. CDR3 coding DNA: TGTGCCAGCAGTTGGACAGGGGGCAGTGACATTCAGTACTTC. This translates into CASSWTGGSDIQYF.

The chain employs TRBV9 and TRBJ2-3, with 12 bases aligning to TRBD2. The CDR3 is 16 amino acids. Germline assignment: CDR1 SGDLS and CDR2 YYNGEE. Germline trimming cut 0 bases from V and 3 bases from J; bases unmatched to any gene: 2. The CDR3 spells CASSVGLAGATDTQYF. CDR3 nucleotide sequence: TGTGCCAGCAGCGTAGGACTAGCGGGGGCGACAGATACGCAGTATTTT.

CDR3 coding DNA: TGCGCCAGCAGCCAAGATCTAAGGATCTCCTATGGCTACACCTTC. Translated: CASSQDLRISYGYTF. The J gene is TRBJ1-2, the V gene TRBV4-1; D unclear. Germline values: CDR1 MGHRA, CDR2 YSYEKL. The CDR3 is made up of 15 amino acids. V dropped 0 bases and J dropped 4 bases, with 12 bases sitting between them.

V gene TRBV2 combines with J gene TRBJ2-2; 10 positions agree with TRBD1. The CDR3 is 15 amino acids. Germline CDR1 SNHLY, CDR2 FYNNEI. After removal of 6 bases from V and 1 base from J, the junction contained 2 bases not matched to a gene. The CDR3 is CASRGDRGNTGELFF. The CDR3 DNA sequence: TGTGCCAGCAGGGGGGACAGGGGGAACACCGGGGAGCTGTTTTTT.

The V gene is TRBV24-1, the J gene TRBJ2-1; tentative D call: TRBD1 (5 bases). The CDR3 contains 12 residues. Trimming removed 3 bases at V and 7 bases at J, with 6 bases between. Germline CDR1 reads KGHDR; CDR2 reads SFDVKD. Here the CDR3 DNA reads TGTGCCACCAGTGATAGACAGAATGAGCAGTTCTTC. It yields the protein CATSDRQNEQFF.

This clonotype was detected only a few times. The chain carries TRBV7-6 and TRBJ2-7, with D perhaps matching TRBD1 or TRBD2 (5 bases each). The V end lost 6 bases, the J end lost 0 bases, and 12 bases lay between the germline ends. This CDR3 comprises 14 residues. Looked up from germline, CDR1 is SGHVS and CDR2 is FNYEAQ. Here the CDR3 DNA reads TGTGCCAGCAGTTCCCCGGGGCCCTCCTACGAGCAGTACTTC. Its translation: CASSSPGPSYEQYF.

In its sample, this clonotype was seen a few times. The chain recombines TRBV3-1 with TRBJ2-1; D remains ambiguous. The length of the CDR3 is 14 residues. Trimming removed 4 bases from V and 9 bases from J, with 16 bases in between. Germline CDR1 reads LGHDT; CDR2 reads YNNKEL (reference sequence). The CDR3 DNA sequence: TGTGCCAGCAGCCTCGCCTGGGCTAGTGGTGAGCAGTTCTTC. Translating it yields CASSLAWASGEQFF.

The V call is TRBV5-6, the J call TRBJ1-5; D gene unclear. Germline CDR1 SGHDT, CDR2 YYEEEE. Trimming pared 1 base from V and 4 bases from J, leaving 9 bases between. This CDR3 region has 14 residues. The CDR3 nucleotides are TGTGCCAGCAGCTTGTTTCCCCGGAATCAGCCCCAGCATTTT. Translated: CASSLFPRNQPQHF.

This clonotype was counted many times. V is TRBV20-1 and J is TRBJ2-7; D uncertain. Germline-derived CDR1 and CDR2 are DFQATT and SNEGSKA (reference sequence). This CDR3 comprises 12 residues. Trimming took off 4 bases at V and 0 bases at J, with 7 bases between the two ends. CDR3 in DNA: TGCAGTGCTAACACAGTCTCCTACGAGCAGTACTTC. Residues: CSANTVSYEQYF.

This rearrangement joins TRBV7-6 to TRBJ1-3; D ambiguous. The V gene lost 5 bases and the J gene lost 1 base, with 9 bases spanning the gap. Germline CDR1 and CDR2: SGHVS and FNYEAQ. This CDR3 contains 14 residues. The chain's CDR3 is CASSLDYSGNTIYF. For the CDR3, the DNA is TGTGCCAGCAGCCTCGATTATTCTGGAAACACCATATATTTT.

This chain connects TRBV6-4 to TRBJ1-6; 8 bases map to TRBD1. Losses at the gene ends were 6 bases for V and 0 bases for J; bases not matched to a gene: 7. The CDR3 length is 17 residues. CDR1 and CDR2 from the germline V gene are MRHNA and SNTAGT. The CDR3 DNA sequence: TGTGCCAGCAGGAGGACAGGGCCAAGCTCCTATAATTCACCCCTCCACTTT. Translation gives CASRRTGPSSYNSPLHF.

This clonotype showed up many times. The chain recombines TRBV20-1 with TRBJ2-7; 14 nucleotides line up with TRBD2. Germline CDR1 is DFQATT and CDR2 is SNEGSKA (reference sequence). The CDR3 consists of 15 residues. The trim removed 6 bases at V and 4 bases at J, leaving 8 bases unmatched. The DNA for the CDR3 is TGCAGTGCGATCTCGCGACTAGCGGGGGGGTACGAGCAGTACTTC. Encoded protein: CSAISRLAGGYEQYF.

In DNA form, the CDR3 reads TGCAGCGTTGAAGTCCGGGGGAACTCCTACAATGAGCAGTTCTTC. Amino acids: CSVEVRGNSYNEQFF. The rearrangement links TRBV29-1 to TRBJ2-1; D possibly corresponds to TRBD2 (6 bases). Germline CDR1 reads SQVTM; CDR2 reads ANQGSEA. Trimming took off 1 base at V and 0 bases at J, with 10 bases between the two ends. There are 15 residues in the CDR3.

V gene TRBV7-3 combines with J gene TRBJ2-3, with 7 bases identical to TRBD2. Per germline, CDR1 SGHTA and CDR2 FQGTGA. V trimming: 3 bases; J trimming: 2 bases; junction bases outside the gene matches: 8. This CDR3 contains 16 residues. The CDR3 region has the DNA TGTGCCAGCAGCTTCGGGCTAGCGGACTCCACAGATACGCAGTATTTT. This codes for CASSFGLADSTDTQYF.

This clonotype showed up just a few times. The chain carries TRBV10-3 and TRBJ1-2; D uncertain. The germline CDR1 and CDR2 sequences are ENHRY and SYGVKD. The CDR3 runs to 13 residues. V was shortened by 7 bases and J by 4 bases, with 13 bases between the two germline ends. The CDR3 nucleotides read TGTGCCATCAAGGGCTGGGTTTCCTATGGCTACACCTTC. Its translation: CAIKGWVSYGYTF.